Listed below are T cell receptor beta chains from one sample, sequenced in a study of OX40 agonist ivuxolimab in advanced cancers. Measured with immunoSEQ multiplex PCR; TCRdb has only the in-frame clones, and not every one. The data hold fewer than 90,000 clones, with around nine tenths observed a single time. The specimen was CD4+ or CD8+ T cells sorted from blood, collected in a trial of the OX40 agonist ivuxolimab. The receptors shown here come from an adult with an advanced solid tumor such as melanoma, head and neck, liver or kidney cancer. The CDR3 runs from the conserved cysteine through the conserved F or W.

TRBV11-2,TRBJ1-4,CASRDATNEKLFF
TRBV27,TRBJ2-2,CASRTGGYTGELFF
TRBV4-1,TRBJ1-4,CASSQERSEIRGEKLFF
TRBV27,TRBJ1-2,CASSTGGLNYGYTF
TRBV9,TRBJ1-1,CASSPSGTAHTEAFF
TRBV7-7,TRBJ2-2,CASSLNTNTGELFF
TRBV10-3,TRBJ2-1,CAIMGDSYNEQFF
TRBV13,TRBJ1-6,CASSLDGVNSPLHF
TRBV5-1,TRBJ2-7,CASSTDRGGEQYF
TRBV19,TRBJ1-1,CASSRDRDLLGTEAFF
TRBV28,TRBJ1-5,CASRHQQRGHNQPQHF
TRBV6-5,TRBJ1-1,CASRRDRGTEAFF
TRBV6-6,TRBJ1-1,CASSMEFKGVSEAFF
TRBV19,TRBJ1-2,CASKATDRGYGYTF
TRBV19,TRBJ2-1,CATGTGVTYNEQFF
TRBV7-2,TRBJ1-1,CASSLGDRAGNTEAFF
TRBV9,TRBJ1-2,CASSVFGGESYGYTF
TRBV6-5,TRBJ2-5,CASSYSAGETQYF
TRBV5-5,TRBJ1-1,CASSLRGSSAFF
TRBV6-1,TRBJ1-2,CASSDVPSATYGYTF
TRBV7-9,TRBJ2-5,CASSLLREETQYF
TRBV30,TRBJ1-1,CAWGGMGRTEAFF
TRBV9,TRBJ2-1,CASSVGRPDNEQFF
TRBV7-6,TRBJ1-4,CASSKRWGNSPEKLFF
TRBV7-9,TRBJ2-2,CASRPRGREAGELFF
TRBV19,TRBJ1-6,CASSIVGNSPLHF
TRBV7-2,TRBJ1-2,CASSLEQYGYTF
TRBV7-9,TRBJ2-4,CASSLGWSKNIQYF
TRBV4-2,TRBJ2-4,CASSQDLQGAKNIQYF
TRBV4-1,TRBJ1-2,CASSQESSGSGYTF
TRBV27,TRBJ1-5,CASSLSGNQPQHF
TRBV7-3,TRBJ2-5,CASSLRQQETQYF
TRBV7-9,TRBJ1-1,CASSLILNTEAFF
TRBV7-2,TRBJ2-1,CASSAYGSYNEQFF
TRBV6-4,TRBJ2-1,CASKGDSYNEQFF
TRBV7-6,TRBJ1-1,CASSLAAGGRTEAFF
TRBV23-1,TRBJ1-6,CASSHQDGDNSPLHF
TRBV6-6,TRBJ1-3,CASETGSNTIYF
TRBV28,TRBJ2-5,CSTVPGGKLGETQYF
TRBV5-4,TRBJ2-1,CASSLLRGDYNEQFF
TRBV30,TRBJ1-5,CAWSADGYSNQPQHF
TRBV27,TRBJ2-2,CASKSHLQGASITGELFF